This entry lists 32 T cell receptor beta chains sequenced from one sample in a study of T cells in Graves' hyperthyroidism and ophthalmopathy. What was amplified from RNA transcripts were TCR beta CDR3 regions. RT-PCR in the first round (using the HTBI primer set) targeted the TCR CDR3. TCRdb reanalysed the multiplex PCR reads using MiXCR and keeps one entry per CDR3 protein. The sample contains 300,000 to 450,000 distinct CDR3 sequences, approximately 17% of which appear only once. The source material was blood. The source is a man between 18 and 35 years old with Graves' ophthalmopathy.

The V and J genes are TRBV19 and TRBJ2-3; tentative D call: TRBD2 (7 bases). Trimming removed 7 bases at V and 2 bases at J, with 13 bases between. This CDR3 spans 14 amino acids. Germline V gene sequence: CDR1 LNHDA, CDR2 SQIVND (reference sequence). The CDR3 protein is CASTEGDYTDTQYF. The CDR3 region has the DNA TGTGCCAGTACTGAGGGGGACTACACAGATACGCAGTATTTT.

Ten or more counts support this clonotype. The chain uses TRBV12-3 or TRBV12-4 and TRBJ1-1; D may be TRBD1 (5 bases). This CDR3 region has 15 residues. Trimming left V 3 bases short and J 4 bases short, with 15 bases between. The CDR3 DNA reads as TGTGCCAGCAGTTTGGAGGGCAGGGATGGCACTGAAGCTTTCTTT. Protein product: CASSLEGRDGTEAFF.

This clonotype was seen repeatedly, ten times or more. V is TRBV12-3 or TRBV12-4 and J is TRBJ1-1; D is undetermined. This CDR3 has 13 amino acids. V was cut by 7 bases and J by 1 base, with 10 bases left in between. This CDR3 is CASTPNRNTEAFF. The CDR3 DNA reads as TGTGCCAGCACCCCGAACAGGAACACTGAAGCTTTCTTT.

This clonotype appeared many times. The chain has TRBV6-2 or TRBV6-3 and TRBJ1-1; D ambiguous. Per germline, CDR1 MNHEY and CDR2 SVGEGT. The V and J ends lost 1 base and 6 bases respectively, with 12 bases between them. The CDR3 covers 14 residues. The CDR3 protein is CASSYFRAAAEAFF. CDR3 bases: TGTGCCAGCAGTTACTTTCGGGCGGCCGCTGAAGCTTTCTTT.

In regard to this clonotype: A read error is possible here, since a much larger clone lies one base away. The rearrangement links TRBV19 to TRBJ1-1, with D perhaps TRBD1 (5 bases). This CDR3 is built from 15 residues. CDR1 is LNHDA, CDR2 SQIVND, per germline (reference sequence). This chain's CDR3 is CAGSYRPGINTEAFF. The CDR3 DNA reads as TGTGCCGGTAGTTACAGGCCAGGGATTAACACTGAAGCTTTCTTT.

There are many counts of this clonotype. The chain uses TRBV19 and TRBJ1-2; D uncertain. Germline loops: CDR1 LNHDA, CDR2 SQIVND (reference sequence). V lost 5 bases, J lost 6 bases, and 19 bases lay in between. The CDR3 loop spans 15 amino acids. The CDR3 nucleotides are TGTGCCAGTAGTCCTTCTACGGTAATTAGCGATGGCTACACCTTC. Amino acid sequence: CASSPSTVISDGYTF.

This clonotype appeared many times. The CDR3 DNA reads as TGTGCCAGCAGTCCAACAGGGCCGAGCTCCTACAATGAGCAGTTCTTC. Translation gives CASSPTGPSSYNEQFF. The V call is TRBV28, the J call TRBJ2-1; tentatively, D is TRBD1 (6 bases). Per germline, CDR1 MDHEN and CDR2 SYDVKM. The V gene lost 5 bases and the J gene lost 0 bases, with 14 bases spanning the gap. The CDR3 is 16 residues long.

This clonotype was seen many times. This chain links TRBV6-1 with TRBJ1-2, with a possible D match to TRBD1 (5 bases). Germline V lookup: CDR1 MNHNS, CDR2 SASEGT. The CDR3 totals 15 residues. Trimming shortened V by 11 bases and J by 0 bases, and 19 bases separated the two germline ends. The CDR3 here is CASKYQGRSNYGYTF. DNA of the CDR3: TGTGCCTCCAAATACCAGGGCAGATCTAACTATGGCTACACCTTC.

This clonotype has at least ten counts. V is TRBV3-1 and J is TRBJ1-6; tentative D call: TRBD1 (5 bases). Germline V lookup: CDR1 LGHDT, CDR2 YNNKEL (reference sequence). Trimming pared 4 bases from V and 7 bases from J, leaving 14 bases between. The CDR3 length is 15 residues. This CDR3 reads CASSPSGGSNSPLHF. CDR3 in DNA: TGTGCCAGCAGCCCCAGCGGGGGGAGCAATTCACCCCTCCACTTT.

This clonotype has ten or more counts. The CDR3 region has the DNA TGTGCCAGCAGTGGCACCATTGGGAGCACAGATACGCAGTATTTT. Its protein product is CASSGTIGSTDTQYF. The chain couples TRBV12-3 or TRBV12-4 to TRBJ2-3; D call uncertain. V lost 5 bases and J lost 0, with 12 bases in between. This CDR3 contains 15 residues.

This clonotype was picked up many times. This rearrangement joins TRBV9 to TRBJ1-2; 7 nucleotides match TRBD1. Germline values: CDR1 SGDLS, CDR2 YYNGEE. V was pared by 4 bases and J by 6 bases, with 6 bases of the junction left unmatched. The CDR3 covers 13 residues. This CDR3 is CASSPQTGNGYTF. The CDR3 DNA reads as TGTGCCAGCAGCCCACAGACAGGGAATGGCTACACCTTC. The full variable domain, completed using reference TRBV9 and TRBJ1-2, is DSGVTQTPKHLITATGQRVTLRCSPRSGDLSVYWYQQSLDQGLQFLIQYYNGEERAKGNILERFSAQQFPDLHSELNLSSLELGDSALYFCASSPQTGNGYTFGSGTRLTVV.

The chain has TRBV4-1 and TRBJ2-1, with 10 nucleotides matching TRBD2. Trimming removed 4 bases from V and 1 base from J; junction bases left unmatched: 10. This CDR3 contains 18 residues. CDR1 is MGHRA, CDR2 YSYEKL, per germline. The CDR3 DNA follows: TGCGCCAGCAGCCCAAGCGGGGGGGCCGTGTTATCCTACAATGAGCAGTTCTTC. This gives the protein CASSPSGGAVLSYNEQFF.

This clonotype appeared many times. The rearrangement joins TRBV2 to TRBJ2-2; the D is unclear. The germline V gene encodes CDR1 SNHLY and CDR2 FYNNEI. The CDR3 consists of 15 residues. Trimming took off 8 bases at V and 2 bases at J, with 15 bases between the two ends. DNA of the CDR3: TGTGCCAGCGCCTCCCGGCTAGGTAACACCGGGGAGCTGTTTTTT. Protein product: CASASRLGNTGELFF.

The sample holds many counts of this clonotype. The chain employs TRBV7-3 and TRBJ1-1; D not resolved. The CDR3 consists of 14 residues. Between the trimmed V and J ends, which lost 3 bases and 4 bases, there was a span of 12 bases. Per germline, CDR1 SGHTA and CDR2 FQGTGA. The CDR3 region is CASSLTPEGTEAFF. CDR3 DNA sequence: TGTGCCAGCAGCTTGACCCCCGAGGGCACTGAAGCTTTCTTT. The entire variable domain, with the rest obtained from reference TRBV7-3 and TRBJ1-1, is as follows: GAGVSQTPSNKVTEKGKYVELRCDPISGHTALYWYRQSLGQGPEFLIYFQGTGAADDSGLPNDRFFAVRPEGSVSTLKIQRTERGDSAVYLCASSLTPEGTEAFFGQGTRLTVV.

V gene TRBV7-6 combines with J gene TRBJ2-2, with D perhaps matching TRBD2 (5 bases). This CDR3 region has 14 residues. CDR1 is SGHVS, CDR2 FNYEAQ, per germline. Between the trimmed V and J ends, which lost 1 base and 5 bases, there was a span of 8 bases. The CDR3 bases are TGTGCCAGCAGCTTAGAACCGGGGACCGGGGAGCTGTTTTTT. It specifies CASSLEPGTGELFF.

Many counts were recorded for this clonotype. The chain recombines TRBV2 with TRBJ1-6, with a tentative D call TRBD1 (5 bases). The ends were cut back, 3 bases at V and 7 bases at J, with 13 bases in the middle. The CDR3 loop spans 15 amino acids. The germline V gene encodes CDR1 SNHLY and CDR2 FYNNEI. CDR3 residues: CASSDPRVGNSPLHF. Written as DNA, the CDR3 is TGTGCCAGCAGTGACCCCAGGGTTGGGAATTCACCCCTCCACTTT.

This clonotype occurred many times. The chain employs TRBV3-1 and TRBJ1-2; D is unresolved. The CDR3 runs to 16 residues. Germline CDR1 and CDR2: LGHDT and YNNKEL (reference sequence). V lost 1 base to trimming and J lost 4 bases, with 16 bases between them. CDR3 nucleotides: TGTGCCAGCAGCCAAGGCATAGGCGCCGGAGCCTATGGCTACACCTTC. Translated: CASSQGIGAGAYGYTF.

This clonotype came up a few times. CDR3 bases: TGTGCCACCTCAGGGGAATCAGGTTCACCCCTCCACTTT. This sequence encodes CATSGESGSPLHF. This chain connects TRBV10-3 to TRBJ1-6, with D perhaps matching TRBD1 (6 bases). Deletions cut 10 bases from V and 9 bases from J, with 16 bases between. The CDR3 has 13 residues. The V gene's germline CDR1 is ENHRY and CDR2 SYGVKD.

In its sample, this clonotype was seen a few times. V usage is TRBV6-1 and J usage is TRBJ1-6; D not resolved. Per the germline V gene, CDR1 is MNHNS and CDR2 is SASEGT. Trimming shortened V by 7 bases and J by 14 bases, and 3 bases separated the two germline ends. The CDR3 is 8 amino acids. The CDR3 loop reads CASMALHF. The CDR3 nucleotides are TGTGCCAGCATGGCCCTCCACTTT.

This clonotype was observed at least ten times. This chain links TRBV28 with TRBJ1-5; D is perhaps TRBD1 (5 bases). Germline V gene data show CDR1 as MDHEN and CDR2 as SYDVKM. V shed 4 bases and J shed 4 bases, with 11 bases lying between them. This CDR3 contains 14 residues. CDR3 DNA sequence: TGTGCCAGCAGTTCTCCGGGACGGAATCAGCCCCAGCATTTT. Translating gives CASSSPGRNQPQHF.

This clonotype was counted many times. CDR3 protein: CASRRDRDSYEQYF. For the CDR3, the DNA is TGCGCCAGCAGGAGGGACAGGGACTCCTACGAGCAGTACTTC. This chain connects TRBV5-1 to TRBJ2-7, with 9 positions matching TRBD1. Germline CDR1 and CDR2: SGHRS and YFSETQ. This CDR3 is 14 amino acids long. The junction had 3 bases not matched to a gene; V was cut back by 5 bases and J by 0 bases. Using reference TRBV5-1 and TRBJ2-7 for the parts outside the CDR3, the full variable domain is KAGVTQTPRYLIKTRGQQVTLSCSPISGHRSVSWYQQTPGQGLQFLFEYFSETQRNKGNFPGRFSGRQFSNSRSEMNVSTLELGDSALYLCASRRDRDSYEQYFGPGTRLTVT.

V usage is TRBV6-1 and J usage is TRBJ2-7; TRBD1 aligns across 9 bases. There are 14 residues in the CDR3. The V and J ends lost 7 bases and 1 base, in that order; junction bases with no gene match: 5. CDR1 is MNHNS and CDR2 is SASEGT in the germline V gene. The CDR3 loop is CASKLGTGSYEQYF. CDR3 DNA: TGTGCCAGCAAGCTCGGGACAGGGTCCTACGAGCAGTACTTC.

This clonotype was seen repeatedly, ten times or more. This chain links TRBV3-1 with TRBJ2-1; 7 bases agree with TRBD2. Per the germline V gene, CDR1 is LGHDT and CDR2 is YNNKEL (reference sequence). V shed 3 bases, J shed 10 bases, and the junction held 12 bases outside the gene matches. The CDR3 totals 15 residues. CDR3 region: CASSQWGPGGQEQFF. As DNA, the CDR3 is TGTGCCAGCAGCCAGTGGGGTCCGGGGGGTCAGGAGCAGTTCTTC.

The chain links TRBV7-3 to TRBJ2-1; 9 bases are a match to TRBD2. J gave up 3 bases and V 2 bases, and 5 bases lay outside the gene matches. Germline CDR1 SGHTA, CDR2 FQGTGA. The CDR3 is 16 residues long. CDR3 amino acids: CASSLQGLAVYNEQFF. The CDR3 coding sequence is TGTGCCAGCAGCTTACAGGGACTAGCAGTCTACAATGAGCAGTTCTTC.

The CDR3 DNA sequence: TGCAGCGTTGAAGATGGAGAGACAGGGGGTTTCGAGCAGTACTTC. The encoded protein is CSVEDGETGGFEQYF. V is TRBV29-1 and J is TRBJ2-7, with TRBD1 identical over 9 bases. From germline, CDR1 is SQVTM and CDR2 ANQGSEA. V gave up 0 bases and J gave up 6 bases; unmatched junction bases: 9. The CDR3 has 15 amino acids.

The rearrangement uses TRBV20-1 and TRBJ2-3, with a weak D call TRBD2 (6 bases). V was trimmed by 5 bases and J by 0 bases, leaving 18 bases between them. Looked up from germline, CDR1 is DFQATT and CDR2 is SNEGSKA (reference sequence). This CDR3 comprises 16 residues. The CDR3 is CSADRLRGTSTDTQYF. For the CDR3, the DNA is TGCAGTGCTGACCGCTTGCGGGGCACTAGCACAGATACGCAGTATTTT.

This clonotype was observed at least ten times. The chain joins TRBV5-1 to TRBJ2-1; D unresolved. The CDR3 runs to 12 residues. Trimming took off 4 bases at V and 10 bases at J, with 12 bases between the two ends. Germline-derived CDR1 and CDR2 are SGHRS and YFSETQ. The CDR3 coding sequence is TGCGCCAGCAGCCCAACCCCGCCAGAGCAGTTCTTC. This translates into CASSPTPPEQFF.

Ten or more counts support this clonotype. V is TRBV19 and J is TRBJ1-1, with D tentatively TRBD1 (5 bases). There are 15 residues in the CDR3. The germline V and J ends were trimmed by 5 bases and 7 bases, with 20 bases remaining between them. Germline CDR1 is LNHDA and CDR2 is SQIVND (reference sequence). The CDR3 DNA follows: TGTGCCAGTAGTCCCCATACGACAGCTCAACTTGAAGCTTTCTTT. This encodes CASSPHTTAQLEAFF.

CDR3 sequence (DNA): TGCGCCAGCAGCTTGGAACGTGACTACGAGCAGTACTTC. Encoded protein: CASSLERDYEQYF. The V gene is TRBV5-1, the J gene TRBJ2-7; D is undetermined. Per germline, CDR1 SGHRS and CDR2 YFSETQ. Trimming took 0 bases from V and 3 from J, leaving 7 bases between them. The CDR3 is 13 amino acids.

This clonotype was observed many times. J is TRBJ1-3 and V is TRBV12-3 or TRBV12-4; possibly TRBD1 for D (6 bases). This CDR3 region has 14 residues. V lost 3 bases, J lost 0 bases, and 6 bases lay in between. CDR3 sequence: CASSFRGSGNTIYF. Written as DNA, the CDR3 is TGTGCCAGCAGTTTCAGGGGCTCTGGAAACACCATATATTTT.

This clonotype was seen at least ten times. This sequence joins TRBV3-1 and TRBJ1-5; D ambiguous. Germline CDR1 and CDR2: LGHDT and YNNKEL (reference sequence). The CDR3 loop spans 13 amino acids. Trimming stripped 4 bases from V and 6 bases from J, with 10 bases between. CDR3 amino acids: CASSPVLSQPQHF. The DNA for the CDR3 is TGTGCCAGCAGCCCAGTTCTCAGTCAGCCCCAGCATTTT.

This clonotype was seen at least ten times. The chain combines TRBV2 with TRBJ1-1, with TRBD1 as a possible D gene (5 bases). The CDR3 totals 13 residues. Germline CDR1 reads SNHLY; CDR2 reads FYNNEI. V gave up 6 bases and J gave up 7 bases, with 15 bases separating them. The DNA for the CDR3 is TGTGCCAGCAGGGTCAGTGTAACAGGTGAAGCTTTCTTT. Protein product: CASRVSVTGEAFF.